What follows describes a single TCR beta chain. These data come from a study of technical replicates of blood from a handful of donors. This CDR3 region has 18 residues. Germline V CDR1 and CDR2: MRHNA, SNTAGT. V was pared by 6 bases and J by 5 bases, with 17 bases of the junction left unmatched. Only in-frame clones appear in the TCRdb table, and some are missing; sequencing was by immunoSEQ multiplex PCR. The sample includes almost 85,000 clones, around 97% of them seen just once. V and J are TRBV6-4 and TRBJ1-5, with 9 bases matching TRBD1. This clonotype was sampled from a human donor in good health. Material: T cells isolated from PBMCs. DNA of the CDR3: TGTGCCAGCAGACGGACAGGGGTTATCCCTTTAACCGATCAGCCCCAGCATTTT. Its translation: CASRRTGVIPLTDQPQHF.